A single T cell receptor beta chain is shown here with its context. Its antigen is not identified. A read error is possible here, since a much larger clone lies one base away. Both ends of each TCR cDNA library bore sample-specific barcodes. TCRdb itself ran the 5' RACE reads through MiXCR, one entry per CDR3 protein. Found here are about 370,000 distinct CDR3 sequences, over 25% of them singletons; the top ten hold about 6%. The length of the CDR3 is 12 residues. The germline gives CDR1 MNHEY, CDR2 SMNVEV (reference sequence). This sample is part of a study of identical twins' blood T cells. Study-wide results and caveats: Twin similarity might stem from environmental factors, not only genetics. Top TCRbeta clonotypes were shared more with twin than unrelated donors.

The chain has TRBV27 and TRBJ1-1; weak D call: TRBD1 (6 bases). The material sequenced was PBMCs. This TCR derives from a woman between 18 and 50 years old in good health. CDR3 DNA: TGTGCCGGCAGTTTATCAGGACAGGAAGCTTTCTTT. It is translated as CAGSLSGQEAFF.